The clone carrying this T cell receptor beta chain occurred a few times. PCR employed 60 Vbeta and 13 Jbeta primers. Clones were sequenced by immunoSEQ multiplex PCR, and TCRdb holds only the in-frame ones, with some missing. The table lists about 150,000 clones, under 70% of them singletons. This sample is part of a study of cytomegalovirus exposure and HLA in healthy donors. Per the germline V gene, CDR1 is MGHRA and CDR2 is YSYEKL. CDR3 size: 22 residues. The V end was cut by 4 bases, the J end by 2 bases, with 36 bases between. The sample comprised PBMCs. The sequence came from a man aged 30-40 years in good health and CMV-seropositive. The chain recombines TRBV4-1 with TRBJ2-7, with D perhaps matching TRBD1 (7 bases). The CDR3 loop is CASSPVVLKGQTLDGRPYEQYF. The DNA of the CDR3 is TGCGCCAGCAGCCCAGTCGTGTTAAAGGGACAGACGCTGGACGGGAGACCCTACGAGCAGTACTTC.